The 11 T cell receptor beta chains in this list originate from one sample, sequenced in a study of T cell repertoires in aging, cancer and after chemotherapy. TRB rearrangements spanning V, D and J were amplified using mixed TRB-A/B primers. Each CDR3 protein is one row after TCRdb ran MiXCR on the multiplex PCR reads. The sample comprises over 3,000 distinct CDR3 sequences, over 30% of which are singletons, and roughly 50% rests with the top ten. Peripheral blood genomic DNA, not sorted cells or RNA, was the template. What was sequenced was blood. All receptors come from a human donor in good health.

This clonotype came up a few times. The chain couples TRBV11-3 to TRBJ1-1, with 7 bases aligning to TRBD1. CDR3 length: 15 amino acids. The trim removed 1 base at V and 2 bases at J, leaving 4 bases unmatched. Per the germline V gene, CDR1 is SGHNT and CDR2 is YENEEA. In DNA form, the CDR3 reads TGTGCCAGCAGCTTAGCCGGGACAGATAACACTGAAGCTTTCTTT. It encodes CASSLAGTDNTEAFF.

This clonotype showed up just a few times. This rearrangement joins TRBV6-1 to TRBJ1-4; 8 bases map to TRBD1. Germline lookup yields CDR1 MNHNS and CDR2 SASEGT. V shed 8 bases, J shed 8 bases, and the junction held 1 base outside the gene matches. This CDR3 spans 11 amino acids. CDR3 sequence: CASGQGEKLFF. CDR3 nucleotides: TGTGCCAGCGGACAGGGAGAAAAACTGTTTTTT.

V usage is TRBV4-1 and J usage is TRBJ1-5, with 8 bases fitting TRBD1. The V gene's germline CDR1 is MGHRA and CDR2 YSYEKL. The V gene end was trimmed by 1 base and the J gene end by 5 bases; junction bases not matched to a gene: 4. The CDR3 length is 15 residues. CDR3 coding DNA: TGCGCCAGCAGCCAAGCGGACAGGGACCATCAGCCCCAGCATTTT. This gives the protein CASSQADRDHQPQHF.

The sample holds a few counts of this clonotype. The rearrangement links TRBV18 to TRBJ2-3; possible D gene TRBD1, 6 bases. The germline V gene has CDR1 KGHSH and CDR2 LQKENI. V was cut by 6 bases and J by 0 bases, with 13 bases left in between. The CDR3 loop spans 15 amino acids. The CDR3 reads CASSSGQRSTDTQYF. CDR3 in DNA: TGTGCCAGCTCGTCCGGACAGCGAAGCACAGATACGCAGTATTTT.

V is TRBV27 and J is TRBJ2-1; TRBD2 matches at 9 bases. This CDR3 has 16 amino acids. The germline V gene encodes CDR1 MNHEY and CDR2 SMNVEV (reference sequence). The junction had 9 bases not matched to a gene; V was cut back by 6 bases and J by 3 bases. CDR3 coding DNA: TGTGCCAGCAGCGCGCTGACTAGCGGCCTCTACAATGAGCAGTTCTTC. This gives the protein CASSALTSGLYNEQFF.

By share, this clonotype ranks as medium-sized. This chain joins TRBV29-1 and TRBJ2-7; no reliable D call. This CDR3 is 14 amino acids long. V dropped 3 bases and J dropped 2 bases, with 14 bases sitting between them. Germline assignment: CDR1 SQVTM and CDR2 ANQGSEA. CDR3 sequence reads: CSVESQVLPYEQYF. The CDR3 region has the DNA TGCAGCGTTGAGTCGCAGGTCCTCCCCTACGAGCAGTACTTC.

V and J are TRBV19 and TRBJ1-5, with 7 bases lining up with TRBD1. The V segment lost 3 bases and the J segment 6 bases; nucleotides outside the gene matches: 8. Germline lookup yields CDR1 LNHDA and CDR2 SQIVND (reference sequence). This CDR3 is 15 amino acids long. The CDR3 nucleotides are TGTGCCAGTAGTATTGGTCGGACAGGTAGTCAGCCCCAGCATTTT. Encoded protein: CASSIGRTGSQPQHF.

The CDR3 region is CAWSGGITEAFF. The CDR3 DNA sequence: TGTGCCTGGAGTGGAGGGATCACTGAAGCTTTCTTT. This chain links TRBV30 with TRBJ1-1; D unclear. CDR3 length equals 12 residues. V was pared by 1 base and J by 4 bases, with 7 bases between. The germline gives CDR1 GTSNPN, CDR2 SVGIG (reference sequence).

The sample holds a few counts of this clonotype. The chain couples TRBV6-5 to TRBJ1-1; D gene uncertain. In germline, CDR1 is MNHEY, CDR2 SVGAGI. Trimming stripped 1 base from V and 7 bases from J, with 4 bases between. This CDR3 comprises 11 residues. CDR3 DNA: TGTGCCAGCAGTTACTTGGATGAAGCTTTCTTT. Translation: CASSYLDEAFF.

The CDR3 DNA reads TGTTTTAGCAATCAGCCCCAGCATTTT. As protein: CFSNQPQHF. The chain carries TRBV11-3 and TRBJ1-5; D is undetermined. Germline V lookup: CDR1 SGHNT, CDR2 YENEEA. The CDR3 is 9 residues long.

V gene TRBV6-2 or TRBV6-3 combines with J gene TRBJ2-5; 10 nucleotides match TRBD1. Germline loops: CDR1 MNHEY, CDR2 SVGEGT. V dropped 4 bases and J dropped 6; count of bases not matched to a gene: 14. The CDR3 runs 17 residues. The CDR3 spells CASSSPYLTTGGQTQYF. CDR3 nucleotide sequence: TGTGCCAGCAGTTCCCCCTATCTCACGACAGGGGGCCAGACCCAGTACTTC.